The entry below describes one T cell receptor beta chain. Its antigen remains unknown. An end of the junction does not agree with germline; a read error may underlie this. The entry originates in a study of vaccination effects on CD4 cells after COVID-19. Expansion of antigen-specific CD4+ T cells with viral peptide pools was carried out by the ViraFEST assay before sequencing. The culture ran for 9 to 11 days, and then CD4+ T cells were isolated. Nucleocapsid antibodies stayed negative before and after vaccination, showing no earlier SARS-CoV-2 infection. Measured with immunoSEQ multiplex PCR; TCRdb has only the in-frame clones, and not every one. This table holds 65,000 to 90,000 clones, about 79% found once. Germline V CDR1 and CDR2: SNHLY, FYNNEI. The CDR3 length is 14 residues.

The V gene is TRBV2, the J gene TRBJ2-1, with D perhaps matching TRBD1 (6 bases). The sequences come from CD4+ T cells from PBMCs cultured with SARS-CoV-2 spike peptides, collected before COVID-19 vaccination. This receptor was obtained from a human donor who received a COVID-19 vaccine. The CDR3 DNA is TGTGCCAGCAGTAAAGCGGACAGCAACAATGAGCAGTTCTTC. Translation: CASSKADSNNEQFF.